Reported below is one T cell receptor (beta chain). This sample was taken from a study of cytomegalovirus exposure and HLA in healthy donors. Germline assignment: CDR1 SGHTA and CDR2 FQGTGA. The CDR3 has 15 residues. Trimming pared 3 bases from V and 6 bases from J, leaving 16 bases between. Some clones are missing from TCRdb's copy, which holds only in-frame ones; the method was immunoSEQ multiplex PCR. The table has 220,000 or so clones, roughly 84% seen once. This receptor was taken from a woman in her thirties in good health and CMV-seropositive. The genes are TRBV7-3 and TRBJ2-3; no definite D call. Sequenced: PBMCs. CDR3 sequence reads: CASSLSTTSFDTQYF. CDR3 bases: TGTGCCAGCAGCTTGTCTACCACCTCGTTTGATACGCAGTATTTT.